Below are 16 T cell receptor beta chains sequenced from a single sample in a study of human T cells and chemical hapten exposure. A single record per CDR3 protein comes from TCRdb applying MiXCR to the RACE reads. The table lists approximately 97,000 distinct CDR3 sequences, 25% to 35% of them singletons, with 9% to 12% in the top ten. The time point denotes: patch test 3, about 24 weeks after DPC sensitization. The treatment is: therapeutic diphenylcyclopropenone sensitization with weekly scalp DPC. The starting material was whole blood, obtained in connection with sensitization to the hapten diphenylcyclopropenone (DPC). The receptor set was obtained from a middle-aged man with alopecia areata. Some clones in this sample may be carry-over from other donors' samples.

This clonotype has more than one count but fewer than ten. The chain recombines TRBV28 with TRBJ1-6; D is unresolved. This CDR3 region has 13 residues. The germline V gene encodes CDR1 MDHEN and CDR2 SYDVKM. The V end was cut by 4 bases, the J end by 3 bases, with 4 bases between. The chain's CDR3 is CASSSIYNSPLHF. Written as DNA, the CDR3 is TGTGCCAGCAGTTCCATCTATAATTCACCCCTCCACTTT.

Here the CDR3 reads CASSPLARRETQYF. For the CDR3, the DNA is TGTGCCAGCAGCCCTCTCGCCAGGAGAGAGACCCAGTACTTC. The chain couples TRBV5-5 to TRBJ2-5; D unresolved. The germline V gene has CDR1 SGHKS and CDR2 YYEKEE (reference sequence). V dropped 4 bases and J dropped 4 bases, with 14 bases sitting between them. The CDR3 is 14 amino acids. Complete variable domain (other parts from reference TRBV5-5 and TRBJ2-5): DAGVTQSPTHLIKTRGQQVTLRCSPISGHKSVSWYQQVLGQGPQFIFQYYEKEERGRGNFPDRFSARQFPNYSSELNVNALLLGDSALYLCASSPLARRETQYFGPGTRLLVL.

The genes are TRBV7-9 and TRBJ1-2, with a weak D call TRBD1 (6 bases). V dropped 7 bases and J dropped 3 bases, with 15 bases sitting between them. CDR1 and CDR2 (germline): SEHNR, FQNEAQ (reference sequence). The CDR3 sequence is 14 residues long. CDR3 DNA: TGTGCCAGCACCACCACAGGGATTGACTATGGCTACACCTTC. Translating it yields CASTTTGIDYGYTF.

The chain recombines TRBV12-3 or TRBV12-4 with TRBJ2-4; TRBD2 agrees at 7 bases. J was trimmed by 5 bases and V by 5 bases; bases with no gene match: 15. The length of the CDR3 is 17 residues. The CDR3 loop reads CASSPLAERDRENIQYF. The CDR3 DNA sequence: TGTGCCAGCAGTCCCCTAGCTGAGCGGGATAGAGAAAACATTCAGTACTTC.

This clonotype came up a few times. The V gene is TRBV5-6, the J gene TRBJ2-1, with 13 positions matching TRBD2. CDR1 is SGHDT and CDR2 is YYEEEE in the germline V gene. This CDR3 is 16 amino acids long. The trim removed 3 bases at V and 9 bases at J, leaving 9 bases unmatched. CDR3 protein: CASSSALAGGPGEQFF. In DNA form, the CDR3 reads TGTGCCAGCAGCTCAGCACTAGCGGGAGGGCCGGGTGAGCAGTTCTTC.

The rearrangement uses TRBV2 and TRBJ2-1; 8 nucleotides agree with TRBD2. The CDR3 sequence is 17 residues long. Trimming at V came to 2 bases and at J to 0 bases, leaving 6 bases not matched to a gene. Germline V gives CDR1 SNHLY, CDR2 FYNNEI. In DNA form, the CDR3 reads TGTGCCAGCAGTGAAAGAAGCGGGGGCAGCTCCTACAATGAGCAGTTCTTC. This gives the protein CASSERSGGSSYNEQFF.

The chain couples TRBV24-1 to TRBJ2-5, with TRBD2 identical over 12 bases. Per germline, CDR1 KGHDR and CDR2 SFDVKD. This CDR3 comprises 16 residues. Germline trimming cut 4 bases from V and 0 bases from J; bases unmatched to any gene: 2. The CDR3 spells CATSDRLAGDQETQYF. CDR3 coding DNA: TGTGCCACCAGTGACAGACTAGCGGGGGACCAAGAGACCCAGTACTTC.

V gene TRBV12-3 or TRBV12-4 combines with J gene TRBJ2-1; perhaps TRBD2 as D (6 bases). V lost 5 bases to trimming and J lost 3 bases, with 11 bases between them. The CDR3 consists of 14 residues. CDR3 DNA sequence: TGTGCCAGCAGTCGGCGGAGGGGCTACAATGAGCAGTTCTTC. Amino acid sequence: CASSRRRGYNEQFF.

This clonotype was seen a handful of times. The genes are TRBV5-1 and TRBJ1-1, with 9 bases matching TRBD1. Germline values: CDR1 SGHRS, CDR2 YFSETQ. The CDR3 contains 16 residues. The J segment lost 0 bases and the V segment lost 0 bases, leaving 3 bases of the junction unmatched. The CDR3 DNA reads as TGCGCCAGCAGCTTGGAAGGACAGGGGCTGAACACTGAAGCTTTCTTT. It codes for CASSLEGQGLNTEAFF.

This clonotype was picked up one time. The chain links TRBV12-3 or TRBV12-4 to TRBJ1-1; 10 bases fit TRBD1. This CDR3 is 12 amino acids long. The V and J ends lost 6 bases and 10 bases, in that order; junction bases with no gene match: 5. In DNA, the CDR3 is TGTGCCAGCAGCCTCAGGACAGGGGGAGCTTTCTTT. This sequence encodes CASSLRTGGAFF.

In its sample, this clonotype was seen a few times. This chain links TRBV6-5 with TRBJ2-1, with 10 bases fitting TRBD2. Germline assignment: CDR1 MNHEY and CDR2 SVGAGI. This CDR3 contains 15 residues. V shed 5 bases, J shed 7 bases, and the junction held 8 bases outside the gene matches. DNA for the CDR3: TGTGCCAGCAGTGTCAGCGGGAGGGCCAGGAATGAGCAGTTCTTC. Residues: CASSVSGRARNEQFF.

The chain combines TRBV5-1 with TRBJ1-6; D not certain. V was shortened by 0 bases and J by 0 bases, with 4 bases between the two germline ends. This CDR3 has 15 residues. From germline, CDR1 is SGHRS and CDR2 YFSETQ. CDR3 region: CASSLGSSYNSPLHF. CDR3 nucleotides: TGCGCCAGCAGCTTGGGCAGCTCCTATAATTCACCCCTCCACTTT.

This chain connects TRBV12-3 or TRBV12-4 to TRBJ2-5; 10 nucleotides line up with TRBD1. The CDR3 contains 14 residues. With V trimmed by 5 bases and J by 5 bases, 5 bases remained unmatched. The CDR3 nucleotides are TGTGCCAGCAGTAAGACAGGGGGCATCGAGACCCAGTACTTC. Protein sequence: CASSKTGGIETQYF.

This clonotype showed up just a few times. The V and J genes are TRBV4-3 and TRBJ2-1; 11 bases fit TRBD2. V lost 3 bases and J lost 2; bases outside the gene matches: 18. Per germline, CDR1 LGHNA and CDR2 YSLEER. CDR3 length: 21 amino acids. The CDR3 spells CASSHASSVGSGRAPYNEQFF. The CDR3 region has the DNA TGCGCCAGCAGCCATGCATCTTCGGTTGGTAGCGGGAGGGCCCCCTACAATGAGCAGTTCTTC.

The rearrangement joins TRBV9 to TRBJ1-3; TRBD1 matches at 7 bases. Trimming removed 4 bases from V and 3 bases from J; junction bases left unmatched: 7. From germline, CDR1 is SGDLS and CDR2 YYNGEE. The CDR3 is 15 amino acids. Here the CDR3 DNA reads TGTGCCAGCAGCCCCCACAGGGGAAGTGGAAACACCATATATTTT. Encoded protein: CASSPHRGSGNTIYF.

This chain joins TRBV6-1 and TRBJ2-3; 8 positions match TRBD2. Looked up from germline, CDR1 is MNHNS and CDR2 is SASEGT. The trim removed 0 bases at V and 3 bases at J, leaving 8 bases unmatched. The CDR3 contains 17 residues. CDR3: CASSEARGGRRTDTQYF. The CDR3 DNA reads as TGTGCCAGCAGTGAAGCGCGTGGCGGGAGGAGGACAGATACGCAGTATTTT.